One sample yielded the 13 T cell receptor beta chains listed below, sequenced in a study of T-cell memory formation after mild COVID-19. TCRdb ran MiXCR on the 5' RACE reads and lists one entry per CDR3 protein. In the table there are 85,000 to 120,000 distinct CDR3 sequences, around 12% of which are singletons. Sequenced: PBMCs or a T cell subset sorted from them (not recorded which). The receptors originated from an adult woman who had mild COVID-19 (a few samples of this study predate the infection). Cell type and time point are not known.

This clonotype was detected ten times or more. The gene calls are TRBV5-6 and TRBJ2-2; TRBD2 aligns across 10 bases. From germline, CDR1 is SGHDT and CDR2 YYEEEE. The J segment lost 1 base and the V segment lost 4 bases, leaving 4 bases of the junction unmatched. The CDR3 consists of 16 residues. CDR3 amino acids: CASSEIAGGNTGELFF. CDR3 bases: TGTGCCAGCAGCGAGATAGCGGGGGGGAACACCGGGGAGCTGTTTTTT.

This clonotype was seen a few times. The chain carries TRBV6-2 or TRBV6-3 and TRBJ2-3; D assignment may be TRBD1 or TRBD2 (5 bases each). This CDR3 has 14 amino acids. Between the trimmed V and J ends, which lost 8 bases and 4 bases, there was a span of 16 bases. Germline-derived CDR1 and CDR2 are MNHEY and SVGEGT. CDR3 in amino acids: CASPPGPWADTQYF. The DNA of the CDR3 is TGTGCCAGCCCTCCGGGACCCTGGGCAGATACGCAGTATTTT.

The genes are TRBV2 and TRBJ2-3; D remains unclear. Trimming cost V 7 bases and J 1 base, with 3 bases left between them. This CDR3 region has 11 residues. Germline V gene data show CDR1 as SNHLY and CDR2 as FYNNEI. CDR3 residues: CASMGTDTQYF. The CDR3 DNA reads TGTGCCAGCATGGGCACAGATACGCAGTATTTT.

This clonotype turned up a few times. The chain combines TRBV24-1 with TRBJ2-2, with 7 bases identical to TRBD1. Trimming removed 1 base from V and 7 bases from J; junction bases left unmatched: 5. From germline, CDR1 is KGHDR and CDR2 SFDVKD. There are 15 residues in the CDR3. Here the CDR3 DNA reads TGTGCCACCAGTGATTTCAAGGGGGCGTACGGGGAGCTGTTTTTT. Translation: CATSDFKGAYGELFF.

The genes are TRBV2 and TRBJ2-1, with 9 positions matching TRBD1. CDR1 and CDR2 from the germline V gene are SNHLY and FYNNEI. The V gene end was trimmed by 6 bases and the J gene end by 5 bases; junction bases not matched to a gene: 2. The length of the CDR3 is 13 residues. DNA for the CDR3: TGTGCCAGCAGGAGGACAGGGGACAATGAGCAGTTCTTC. Translation: CASRRTGDNEQFF.

The V gene is TRBV4-1, the J gene TRBJ1-2; 7 nucleotides align to TRBD1. The germline CDR1 and CDR2 sequences are MGHRA and YSYEKL. V was clipped by 4 bases and J by 8 bases; unmatched bases: 16. The CDR3 has 16 residues. CDR3 DNA sequence: TGCGCCAGCAGCCCCCTCGGGCGAGAGGGGGCGGGAGGCTACACCTTC. As protein: CASSPLGREGAGGYTF.

The chain recombines TRBV6-6 with TRBJ2-5, with D uncertain. Trimming removed 7 bases at V and 3 bases at J, with 18 bases between. Germline lookup yields CDR1 MNHNY and CDR2 SVGAGI (reference sequence). The CDR3 totals 15 residues. Here the CDR3 DNA reads TGTGCCAGCACCAATGGACCGCTAAAAGAAGAGACCCAGTACTTC. Amino acids: CASTNGPLKEETQYF.

This clonotype has more than one count but fewer than ten. In nucleotides, the CDR3 is TGTGCCAGCAGTTTTCCACCCACACCATTTAACAATGAGCAGTTCTTC. Residues: CASSFPPTPFNNEQFF. This rearrangement joins TRBV12-3 or TRBV12-4 to TRBJ2-1; D is unclear. V was trimmed by 3 bases and J by 5 bases, leaving 17 bases between them. The CDR3 consists of 16 residues.

The V and J genes are TRBV7-6 and TRBJ1-1; TRBD1 matches at 7 bases. The CDR3 contains 20 residues. Germline V lookup: CDR1 SGHVS, CDR2 FNYEAQ. Trimming cost V 1 base and J 0 bases; bases outside gene matches: 17. For the CDR3, the DNA is TGTGCCAGCAGCTTAGATCCCCCCGAAGGAGGGGGCCAGATGAACACTGAAGCTTTCTTT. The encoded protein is CASSLDPPEGGGQMNTEAFF.

CDR3 coding DNA: TGTGCCAGCAGAACCGGGACAGGGTGGACTGAAGCTTTCTTT. Its translation is CASRTGTGWTEAFF. The chain has TRBV2 and TRBJ1-1, with 9 bases that match TRBD1. V shed 6 bases, J shed 5 bases, and the junction held 7 bases outside the gene matches. This CDR3 comprises 14 residues. Germline V gives CDR1 SNHLY, CDR2 FYNNEI.

V and J are TRBV30 and TRBJ1-5; no definite D call. Trimming took 0 bases from V and 5 from J, leaving 8 bases between them. The CDR3 length is 13 residues. CDR1 is GTSNPN, CDR2 SVGIG, per germline (reference sequence). The CDR3 loop reads CAWSVDGYQPQHF. The CDR3 region has the DNA TGTGCCTGGAGTGTCGACGGTTATCAGCCCCAGCATTTT.

This clonotype was seen more than once but under ten times. The chain employs TRBV3-1 and TRBJ2-1, with 7 bases lining up with TRBD2. Germline CDR1 and CDR2: LGHDT and YNNKEL (reference sequence). J lost 4 bases, V lost 1 base, and 4 bases had no gene match. This CDR3 is 15 amino acids long. The CDR3 coding sequence is TGTGCCAGCAGCCAAGGCGGGAGTCCGTACAATGAGCAGTTCTTC. Protein sequence: CASSQGGSPYNEQFF.

This clonotype was detected only a few times. The chain uses TRBV4-1 and TRBJ2-7; D is ambiguous. The CDR3 is made up of 13 amino acids. Trimming removed 3 bases from V and 6 bases from J, with 12 bases in between. Germline-derived CDR1 and CDR2 are MGHRA and YSYEKL. This CDR3 reads CASSHQNVGEQYF. CDR3 bases: TGCGCCAGCAGCCACCAAAATGTGGGCGAGCAGTACTTC.